This T cell receptor (beta chain) was identified in a study of early T cells in non-severe SARS-CoV-2 infection. Across the study: The input, bulk RNA from unsorted whole blood, was sequenced, and chains were unpaired.

Study findings and constraints: Anti-spike CD8 specificities were favored by VDJdb matching, whose results missed private and CD4 specificities.

As concerns this clonotype: Its antigen is undetermined.

Unique molecular identifiers were added to individual cDNA molecules. One entry per CDR3 protein, called by TCRdb with MiXCR from the 5' RACE reads. The data hold 90,000 or so distinct CDR3 sequences, with about 15% observed a single time. The clonotype comes from an adult who was a healthcare worker with PCR-confirmed SARS-CoV-2 infection or an uninfected control (not recorded which). Sequencing was carried out using whole blood.

CDR3 sequence: CSVAPTGEGQPQHF. The DNA of the CDR3 is TGCAGCGTTGCCCCGACAGGGGAGGGTCAGCCCCAGCATTTT. This rearrangement joins TRBV29-1 to TRBJ1-5; 8 bases are a match to TRBD1. V shed 4 bases, J shed 6 bases, and the junction held 8 bases outside the gene matches. The CDR3 covers 14 residues. Germline CDR1 is SQVTM and CDR2 is ANQGSEA.